This passage covers 3 T cell receptor beta chains from one sample sequenced in a study of T cell responses to AZD1222 COVID-19 vaccine. Repertoires were generated with immunoSEQ multiplex PCR, while TCRdb's copy carries only in-frame clones and drops some. The sample records almost 50,000 clones, more than 65% being singletons. The source was peripheral blood, collected on day 0 of MenACWY control vaccination. The source of these receptors is an adult in good health.

The genes are TRBV2 and TRBJ1-6, with D uncertain. The germline CDR1 and CDR2 sequences are SNHLY and FYNNEI. This CDR3 has 15 residues. V was clipped by 1 base and J by 7 bases, with 11 bases between them. The CDR3 coding sequence is TGTGCCAGCAGTGAAGAAAGTCAAGGGAATTCACCCCTCCACTTT. Translating gives CASSEESQGNSPLHF.

The V and J genes are TRBV12-5 and TRBJ1-3; D remains unclear. Trimming cost V 2 bases and J 7 bases, with 6 bases left between them. The CDR3 spans 12 residues. Germline CDR1 reads LGHNT; CDR2 reads FRNRAP. The CDR3 region is CASGLPPNTIYF. Written as DNA, the CDR3 is TGTGCTAGTGGTTTGCCCCCCAACACCATATATTTT.

This clone was seen a handful of times. This chain joins TRBV6-1 and TRBJ2-5; D is undetermined. Per the germline V gene, CDR1 is MNHNS and CDR2 is SASEGT. This CDR3 has 11 amino acids. Trimming pared 2 bases from V and 5 bases from J, leaving 3 bases between. The CDR3 DNA reads TGTGCCAGCAGTGAATTGGAGACCCAGTACTTC. Encoded protein: CASSELETQYF.